This TCR beta chain was profiled in a study of beta chain features in type 1 diabetes. At the level of the study: Across every sample, almost 110,000,000 sorted cells were examined in total. Study observations and caveats: Patients with type 1 diabetes carried fewer insertions and had more deletions at their VDJ junctions. Resolution of whether HLA type affects TCRB rearrangement was not achieved here.

Reverse transcribing all isolated RNA meant expressed TCRB transcripts were sequenced. Measured with immunoSEQ multiplex PCR; TCRdb has only the in-frame clones, and not every one. The sample has under 450,000 clones; around 13% are singletons. CDR3 length equals 12 residues. The V and J ends lost 3 bases and 9 bases, in that order; junction bases with no gene match: 5. Per the germline V gene, CDR1 is GTSNPN and CDR2 is SVGIG (reference sequence). Staining for CD45RO/CCR7/CD25/CD127/CD95/CD27 allowed sorting of CD4+ naive, central memory, regulatory and stem cell-like memory cells. Concerning this clone: The antigen remains unidentified.

This TCR was sampled from a man under 40 in good health. The chain combines TRBV30 with TRBJ2-1; 7 nucleotides line up with TRBD2. What was sequenced was naive CD4+ T cells from blood. The CDR3 loop is CAWSAGDPEQFF. CDR3 nucleotides: TGTGCCTGGAGCGCGGGGGATCCTGAGCAGTTCTTC.